The next 20 T cell receptor beta chains were all read from a single sample in a study of blood T cell repertoires in COVID-19. The repertoire was sequenced with immunoSEQ multiplex PCR; TCRdb's copy has only in-frame clones and lacks some. The profile shows 490,000 or so clones, roughly nine tenths of them singletons. Input material: PBMCs or T cells enriched from blood (not recorded which). The receptors shown here come from a woman aged 55-75 years who had recovered from COVID-19.

V is TRBV27 and J is TRBJ1-4, with 7 bases matching TRBD1. The CDR3 has 16 residues. The V gene's germline CDR1 is MNHEY and CDR2 SMNVEV (reference sequence). Trimming took 2 bases from V and 4 from J; bases not matched to a gene: 7. CDR3 amino acids: CASSLRQGLYNEKLFF. The CDR3 nucleotides are TGTGCCAGCAGTTTACGACAGGGCCTATATAATGAAAAACTGTTTTTT. The whole variable domain, filled in from reference TRBV27 and TRBJ1-4, reads EAQVTQNPRYLITVTGKKLTVTCSQNMNHEYMSWYRQDPGLGLRQIYYSMNVEVTDKGDVPEGYKVSRKEKRNFPLILESPSPNQTSLYFCASSLRQGLYNEKLFFGSGTQLSVL.

V gene TRBV18 combines with J gene TRBJ2-3, with unresolved D. V lost 3 bases, J lost 0 bases, and 10 bases lay in between. There are 15 residues in the CDR3. Per germline, CDR1 KGHSH and CDR2 LQKENI. CDR3 coding DNA: TGTGCCAGCTCACCTCGAGAACAGAGCACAGATACGCAGTATTTT. Its protein product is CASSPREQSTDTQYF. Full variable domain (missing parts from reference TRBV18 and TRBJ2-3): NAGVMQNPRHLVRRRGQEARLRCSPMKGHSHVYWYRQLPEEGLKFMVYLQKENIIDESGMPKERFSAEFPKEGPSILRIQQVVRGDSAAYFCASSPREQSTDTQYFGPGTRLTVL.

The gene calls are TRBV6-6 and TRBJ2-3; 8 nucleotides agree with TRBD2. V shed 5 bases, J shed 0 bases, and the junction held 4 bases outside the gene matches. The CDR3 is made up of 15 amino acids. Germline CDR1 is MNHNY and CDR2 is SVGAGI (reference sequence). CDR3 residues: CASSQQRGSTDTQYF. Written as DNA, the CDR3 is TGTGCCAGCAGTCAGCAGCGGGGGAGCACAGATACGCAGTATTTT.

Only one count was recorded for this clone. The rearrangement links TRBV29-1 to TRBJ1-1, with D maybe TRBD1 (6 bases). There are 13 residues in the CDR3. In germline, CDR1 is SQVTM, CDR2 ANQGSEA. V shed 3 bases and J shed 1 base, with 9 bases lying between them. The CDR3 here is CSVERDKNTEAFF. CDR3 nucleotide sequence: TGCAGCGTTGAGAGGGACAAGAACACTGAAGCTTTCTTT.

The rearrangement uses TRBV30 and TRBJ2-1; 13 bases match TRBD2. Germline loops: CDR1 GTSNPN, CDR2 SVGIG (reference sequence). V was clipped by 0 bases and J by 4 bases; unmatched bases: 3. This CDR3 has 16 residues. CDR3 sequence (DNA): TGTGCCTGGAGTGTGGGGGGACTAGCGGGGTACAATGAGCAGTTCTTC. Its translation is CAWSVGGLAGYNEQFF.

The chain recombines TRBV7-2 with TRBJ2-2, with 10 bases fitting TRBD2. Per germline, CDR1 SGHTA and CDR2 FQGNSA. The CDR3 totals 15 residues. J gave up 8 bases and V 2 bases, and 5 bases lay outside the gene matches. In DNA, the CDR3 is TGTGCCAGCAGCTTATCTAGCGGGGGTCGGGGGGAGCTGTTTTTT. This translates into CASSLSSGGRGELFF.

The chain joins TRBV5-1 to TRBJ2-3; 10 bases are shared with TRBD2. Germline CDR1 and CDR2: SGHRS and YFSETQ. The CDR3 totals 16 residues. V shed 3 bases, J shed 1 base, and the junction held 5 bases outside the gene matches. The CDR3 is CASSSYSGGRTDTQYF. In DNA, the CDR3 is TGCGCCAGCAGCTCTTATAGCGGGGGGCGCACAGATACGCAGTATTTT.

V usage is TRBV4-1 and J usage is TRBJ2-2; D not certain. Trimming stripped 3 bases from V and 5 bases from J, with 10 bases between. CDR3 length: 14 amino acids. Germline V gives CDR1 MGHRA, CDR2 YSYEKL. For the CDR3, the DNA is TGCGCCAGCAGCCACCCCATCAGAACCGGGGAGCTGTTTTTT. Its translation is CASSHPIRTGELFF.

The rearrangement joins TRBV15 to TRBJ2-6, with 9 bases aligning to TRBD1. CDR1 and CDR2 (germline): LNHNV, YYDKDF (reference sequence). Trimming cost V 1 base and J 0 bases; bases outside gene matches: 7. The CDR3 loop spans 19 amino acids. The CDR3 spells CATSRGVGTGSSGANVLTF. In nucleotides, the CDR3 is TGTGCCACCAGCAGAGGGGTTGGGACAGGGAGCTCTGGGGCCAACGTCCTGACTTTC.

This clone was seen once. The J gene is TRBJ1-5, the V gene TRBV5-1; a possible D gene is TRBD1 (6 bases). V was pared by 0 bases and J by 4 bases, with 11 bases between. From germline, CDR1 is SGHRS and CDR2 YFSETQ. The CDR3 spans 15 residues. CDR3 nucleotides: TGCGCCAGCAGCTTGGGGCCAGGGGTGAATCAGCCCCAGCATTTT. The encoded protein is CASSLGPGVNQPQHF. The whole variable domain, remainder taken from reference TRBV5-1 and TRBJ1-5, is KAGVTQTPRYLIKTRGQQVTLSCSPISGHRSVSWYQQTPGQGLQFLFEYFSETQRNKGNFPGRFSGRQFSNSRSEMNVSTLELGDSALYLCASSLGPGVNQPQHFGDGTRLSIL.

The chain has TRBV5-1 and TRBJ2-5; possibly TRBD1 for D (6 bases). The CDR3 contains 17 residues. CDR1 and CDR2 from the germline V gene are SGHRS and YFSETQ. V gave up 0 bases and J gave up 0 bases, with 15 bases separating them. The CDR3 loop reads CASSLGTAEPYQETQYF. The CDR3 nucleotides read TGCGCCAGCAGCTTGGGGACAGCCGAACCGTACCAAGAGACCCAGTACTTC.

The gene calls are TRBV5-4 and TRBJ2-7; TRBD2 matches at 9 bases. The CDR3 has 14 residues. Trimming removed 3 bases from V and 6 bases from J; junction bases left unmatched: 7. The germline CDR1 and CDR2 sequences are SGHNT and YYREEE (reference sequence). DNA of the CDR3: TGTGCCAGCAGCTCTGGGACTAGCCCCTCCGAGCAGTACTTC. Its translation: CASSSGTSPSEQYF. The full variable domain, with the rest looked up from reference TRBV5-4 and TRBJ2-7, is ETGVTQSPTHLIKTRGQQVTLRCSSQSGHNTVSWYQQALGQGPQFIFQYYREEENGRGNFPPRFSGLQFPNYSSELNVNALELDDSALYLCASSSGTSPSEQYFGPGTRLTVT.

V is TRBV3-1 (or the pseudogene TRBV3-2) and J is TRBJ1-2; 9 bases are a match to TRBD1. Trimming removed 1 base from V and 2 bases from J; junction bases left unmatched: 11. Germline CDR1 is LGHDT and CDR2 is YNNKEL (reference sequence). The CDR3 is made up of 18 amino acids. CDR3 sequence (DNA): TGTGCCAGCAGCCAAGTAAGCTTCCGGGACAGGGTAAACTATGGCTACACCTTC. Its translation: CASSQVSFRDRVNYGYTF.

This clone was observed a handful of times. The J gene is TRBJ1-2, the V gene TRBV2; D might be TRBD1 (5 bases). The CDR3 runs 13 residues. V lost 3 bases to trimming and J lost 3 bases, with 8 bases between them. Germline CDR1 reads SNHLY; CDR2 reads FYNNEI. Here the CDR3 DNA reads TGTGCCAGCAGTGAGGCAGGGTACTATGGCTACACCTTC. Translated: CASSEAGYYGYTF.

The gene calls are TRBV7-9 and TRBJ1-3; D is perhaps TRBD1 (5 bases). The CDR3 length is 13 residues. Germline-derived CDR1 and CDR2 are SEHNR and FQNEAQ (reference sequence). Trimming cost V 5 bases and J 4 bases, with 9 bases left between them. As DNA, the CDR3 is TGTGCCAGCAGCGCAGGGTCGGGAAACACCATATATTTT. Its protein product is CASSAGSGNTIYF.

This clone was seen a few times. The chain couples TRBV6-2 or TRBV6-3 to TRBJ2-7, with D uncertain. This CDR3 contains 15 residues. The germline gives CDR1 MNHEY, CDR2 SVGEGT. Deletions cut 0 bases from V and 2 bases from J, with 11 bases between. The chain's CDR3 is CASSYSISSTYEQYV. For the CDR3, the DNA is TGTGCCAGCAGTTACTCGATTAGCAGCACCTACGAGCAGTACGTC.

The rearrangement links TRBV5-1 to TRBJ2-3, with 11 bases matching TRBD2. Germline V gene lookup returns CDR1 SGHRS and CDR2 YFSETQ. J gave up 4 bases and V 2 bases, and 3 bases lay outside the gene matches. This CDR3 contains 15 residues. The CDR3 DNA follows: TGCGCCAGCAGCTTTATTAGCGGGGGGGCAGATACGCAGTATTTT. As protein: CASSFISGGADTQYF.

V gene TRBV6-6 combines with J gene TRBJ2-7, with D unclear. Trimming cost V 6 bases and J 2 bases, with 17 bases left between them. This CDR3 is built from 15 residues. Germline V lookup: CDR1 MNHNY, CDR2 SVGAGI (reference sequence). The CDR3 nucleotides are TGTGCCAGCAGGGTTCTCGACACCGTTACCTACGAGCAGTACTTC. It yields the protein CASRVLDTVTYEQYF.

This clone was seen just once. V usage is TRBV19 and J usage is TRBJ2-1, with TRBD2 matching over 8 bases. The CDR3 is 16 amino acids. Trimming removed 5 bases from V and 9 bases from J; junction bases left unmatched: 15. Germline V lookup: CDR1 LNHDA, CDR2 SQIVND (reference sequence). CDR3 DNA: TGTGCCAGTAGTCTTACCGGAGCGGGGGCCCTTAGTGAGCAGTTCTTC. Residues: CASSLTGAGALSEQFF.

There are a few counts of this clone. This CDR3 is CASSVPGAGNSPLHF. The CDR3 nucleotides read TGTGCCAGTAGTGTTCCAGGGGCAGGGAATTCACCCCTCCACTTT. The chain is built from TRBV19 and TRBJ1-6, with D perhaps matching TRBD1 (6 bases). V was cut by 5 bases and J by 7 bases, with 15 bases left in between. The CDR3 is 15 residues long. Germline lookup yields CDR1 LNHDA and CDR2 SQIVND (reference sequence).